These 18 T cell receptor beta chains were sequenced from one sample in a study of Ad26.COV2.S vaccination and SARS-CoV-2 variants. The protocol was immunoSEQ multiplex PCR, while the TCRdb copy is restricted to in-frame clones and leaves out a portion. The repertoire holds roughly 700,000 clones, with 80% to 90% as singletons. Regarding treatment: roughly 20 received Ad26.COV2.S at low or high dose, single or two shots; five or six received placebo; per-sample allocation not given. Day 63 after the first injection of vaccine or placebo was the sampling time. This sample comprised peripheral blood, obtained in a trial of Ad26.COV2.S vaccine versus placebo. The receptors shown here come from a person aged 18-60 years who received the Ad26.COV2.S COVID-19 vaccine or a placebo.

V is TRBV18 and J is TRBJ2-1; D is tentatively TRBD1 or TRBD2 (5 bases each). Germline values: CDR1 KGHSH, CDR2 LQKENI. There are 15 residues in the CDR3. Between the trimmed V and J ends, which lost 3 bases and 4 bases, there was a span of 13 bases. As DNA, the CDR3 is TGTGCCAGCTCACCGGGGGTGGGCCCTTACAATGAGCAGTTCTTC. It specifies CASSPGVGPYNEQFF. The whole variable domain, remainder taken from reference TRBV18 and TRBJ2-1, is NAGVMQNPRHLVRRRGQEARLRCSPMKGHSHVYWYRQLPEEGLKFMVYLQKENIIDESGMPKERFSAEFPKEGPSILRIQQVVRGDSAAYFCASSPGVGPYNEQFFGPGTRLTVL.

The rearrangement uses TRBV24-1 and TRBJ1-1; 7 bases are a match to TRBD1. The J segment lost 1 base and the V segment lost 7 bases, leaving 5 bases of the junction unmatched. Germline V gives CDR1 KGHDR, CDR2 SFDVKD. This CDR3 contains 14 residues. CDR3 sequence reads: CATRSTGRNTEAFF. The CDR3 DNA reads as TGTGCCACCAGATCGACAGGGCGGAACACTGAAGCTTTCTTT.

V usage is TRBV19 and J usage is TRBJ2-2, with D uncertain. Trimming pared 6 bases from V and 4 bases from J, leaving 15 bases between. Germline CDR1 and CDR2: LNHDA and SQIVND (reference sequence). The CDR3 runs to 15 residues. CDR3 coding DNA: TGTGCCAGTAGCCGAGACACAGCTCCCACCGGGGAGCTGTTTTTT. Translation: CASSRDTAPTGELFF.

The chain employs TRBV6-6 and TRBJ2-1; TRBD1 agrees at 8 bases. CDR1 and CDR2 (germline): MNHNY, SVGAGI (reference sequence). Trimming took 5 bases from V and 4 from J; bases not matched to a gene: 13. The CDR3 is 17 amino acids. CDR3 in amino acids: CASSPRTGKPIYNEQFF. In DNA, the CDR3 is TGTGCCAGCAGTCCTCGGACAGGGAAGCCCATATACAATGAGCAGTTCTTC.

This chain connects TRBV18 to TRBJ2-5; D possibly corresponds to TRBD2 (6 bases). The CDR3 consists of 15 residues. The V and J ends lost 3 bases and 2 bases respectively, with 13 bases between them. The germline CDR1 and CDR2 sequences are KGHSH and LQKENI. The CDR3 DNA follows: TGTGCCAGCTCACCCCCGTCGGGGAGGCAAGAGACCCAGTACTTC. Protein: CASSPPSGRQETQYF.

The rearrangement links TRBV3-1 (or the pseudogene TRBV3-2) to TRBJ2-7, with a possible D match to TRBD1 (7 bases). The CDR3 is 13 amino acids. V gave up 3 bases and J gave up 7 bases, with 13 bases separating them. Germline-derived CDR1 and CDR2 are LGHDT and YNNKEL (reference sequence). CDR3 sequence reads: CASSHSGGSEQYF. In DNA form, the CDR3 reads TGTGCCAGCAGCCACTCAGGGGGGAGTGAGCAGTACTTC.

This rearrangement joins TRBV5-1 to TRBJ2-7; a possible D gene is TRBD1 (5 bases). Trimming removed 3 bases from V and 2 bases from J, with 12 bases in between. Germline CDR1 and CDR2: SGHRS and YFSETQ. The CDR3 is made up of 14 amino acids. CDR3 amino acids: CASSSQGTAYEQYF. In nucleotides, the CDR3 is TGCGCCAGCAGCTCTCAGGGTACAGCCTACGAGCAGTACTTC.

The chain recombines TRBV14 with TRBJ2-3; no clear D. V shed 2 bases and J shed 2 bases, with 14 bases lying between them. Germline values: CDR1 SGHDN, CDR2 FVKESK. This CDR3 is 16 amino acids long. This chain's CDR3 is CASSQRSVGSTDTQYF. CDR3 DNA sequence: TGTGCCAGCAGCCAACGGTCGGTGGGATCCACAGATACGCAGTATTTT.

The V call is TRBV19, the J call TRBJ2-7; 7 positions agree with TRBD2. Trimming cost V 6 bases and J 0 bases; bases outside gene matches: 8. The CDR3 is made up of 15 amino acids. Germline V gives CDR1 LNHDA, CDR2 SQIVND (reference sequence). CDR3 sequence: CASSRDYPSSYEQYF. CDR3 DNA: TGTGCCAGTAGCCGGGACTATCCATCCTCCTACGAGCAGTACTTC.

The rearrangement joins TRBV15 to TRBJ2-3; D is perhaps TRBD2 (6 bases). CDR3 length equals 17 residues. Germline loops: CDR1 LNHNV, CDR2 YYDKDF (reference sequence). Trimming took 0 bases from V and 2 from J, leaving 15 bases between them. CDR3 sequence: CATSRDGGSGPTDTQYF. CDR3 in DNA: TGTGCCACCAGCAGAGATGGAGGTAGCGGACCCACAGATACGCAGTATTTT.

The chain employs TRBV24-1 and TRBJ2-3; the D is unclear. CDR3 length: 14 amino acids. Deletions cut 8 bases from V and 4 bases from J, with 15 bases between. CDR1 and CDR2 (germline): KGHDR, SFDVKD. CDR3 region: CATTSLPVADTQYF. In DNA, the CDR3 is TGTGCCACCACCTCCTTACCGGTCGCAGATACGCAGTATTTT.

The rearrangement links TRBV3-1 (or the pseudogene TRBV3-2) to TRBJ2-1, with a tentative D call TRBD1 (6 bases). Germline V gene data show CDR1 as LGHDT and CDR2 as YNNKEL (reference sequence). The CDR3 totals 15 residues. Trimming removed 2 bases at V and 5 bases at J, with 13 bases between. The DNA for the CDR3 is TGTGCCAGCAGCCAAAGATCGCAGGGGCACAATGAGCAGTTCTTC. Protein sequence: CASSQRSQGHNEQFF.

V gene TRBV24-1 combines with J gene TRBJ2-2; 14 bases agree with TRBD2. From germline, CDR1 is KGHDR and CDR2 SFDVKD. The junction had 2 bases not matched to a gene; V was cut back by 3 bases and J by 3 bases. This CDR3 contains 17 residues. The CDR3 coding sequence is TGTGCCACCAGTGATCCGGGACTAGCGGGGGACACCGGGGAGCTGTTTTTT. Protein sequence: CATSDPGLAGDTGELFF.

The chain employs TRBV5-4 and TRBJ2-1; D is uncertain. Germline V gives CDR1 SGHNT, CDR2 YYREEE (reference sequence). V was cut by 1 base and J by 7 bases, with 6 bases left in between. The CDR3 has 12 amino acids. CDR3 coding DNA: TGTGCCAGCAGCTTGCCCCGGAATGAGCAGTTCTTC. As protein: CASSLPRNEQFF.

The chain combines TRBV12-3 or TRBV12-4 with TRBJ1-3; D remains ambiguous. The V end lost 2 bases, the J end lost 8 bases, and 7 bases lay between the germline ends. The CDR3 is 12 amino acids. The DNA for the CDR3 is TGTGCCAGCAGTTTACGGGCGGACACCATATATTTT. Encoded protein: CASSLRADTIYF.

CDR3 sequence: CASSLGDRGGQPQHF. The CDR3 nucleotides read TGCGCCAGCAGCTTGGGTGACAGGGGCGGTCAGCCCCAGCATTTT. This chain links TRBV5-1 with TRBJ1-5, with 8 bases lining up with TRBD1. The CDR3 consists of 15 residues. V shed 0 bases and J 6 bases; nucleotides not matched to a gene: 5. Germline V gene data show CDR1 as SGHRS and CDR2 as YFSETQ.

The chain couples TRBV6-4 to TRBJ2-2; TRBD2 matches 7 bases. Per the germline V gene, CDR1 is MRHNA and CDR2 is SNTAGT. The CDR3 spans 13 residues. After removal of 6 bases from V and 16 bases from J, the junction contained 14 bases not matched to a gene. CDR3 in amino acids: CASRRGLGGIRFF. The CDR3 DNA follows: TGTGCCAGCAGACGCGGACTAGGAGGGATTAGGTTTTTT.

As to this clone: The same CDR3 arises from other DNA sequences in this sample as well. CDR3 in amino acids: CSVQGSYEQYF. CDR3 DNA: TGCAGCGTACAGGGATCCTACGAGCAGTACTTC. V and J are TRBV29-1 and TRBJ2-7; TRBD1 might be the D (6 bases). The germline V gene encodes CDR1 SQVTM and CDR2 ANQGSEA. The CDR3 consists of 11 residues. With 6 bases removed from V and 1 base from J, the gap between germline ends came to 7 bases.